The 11 T cell receptor beta chains presented below share a single source sample, sequenced in a study of T-cell memory formation after mild COVID-19. TCRdb used MiXCR to reprocess the 5' RACE reads, holding one entry per CDR3 protein. This table has around 130,000 distinct CDR3 sequences, roughly 15% appearing once. What was sequenced was PBMCs or a T cell subset sorted from them (not recorded which). The receptors derive from an adult woman who had mild COVID-19 (a few samples of this study predate the infection). Cell type and time point are not known.

The chain combines TRBV29-1 with TRBJ2-1; 8 bases map to TRBD2. J was trimmed by 2 bases and V by 3 bases; bases with no gene match: 6. Germline lookup yields CDR1 SQVTM and CDR2 ANQGSEA. The CDR3 totals 15 residues. CDR3 region: CSVDWSGSPYNEQFF. In DNA, the CDR3 is TGCAGCGTTGATTGGAGCGGGAGCCCCTACAATGAGCAGTTCTTC.

In this sample, this clonotype turned up a few times. The V call is TRBV24-1, the J call TRBJ2-2; D is perhaps TRBD1 (5 bases). This CDR3 is built from 13 residues. Germline-derived CDR1 and CDR2 are KGHDR and SFDVKD. With 6 bases removed from V and 2 bases from J, the gap between germline ends came to 6 bases. The CDR3 protein is CATSTGNTGELFF. The CDR3, as DNA: TGTGCCACCAGTACAGGTAACACCGGGGAGCTGTTTTTT.

This clonotype has more than one count but fewer than ten. The chain recombines TRBV20-1 with TRBJ2-7; D perhaps matches TRBD1 (5 bases). Per the germline V gene, CDR1 is DFQATT and CDR2 is SNEGSKA (reference sequence). CDR3 size: 13 residues. V was shortened by 3 bases and J by 0 bases, with 9 bases between the two germline ends. The CDR3 is CSASRGYSYEQYF. CDR3 sequence (DNA): TGCAGTGCTAGTAGGGGCTACTCCTACGAGCAGTACTTC.

The sample holds a few counts of this clonotype. The V and J genes are TRBV19 and TRBJ2-1; no definite D call. Trimming pared 1 base from V and 10 bases from J, leaving 8 bases between. This CDR3 contains 12 residues. Germline CDR1 is LNHDA and CDR2 is SQIVND (reference sequence). The CDR3 here is CASSIGAAEQFF. The CDR3 region has the DNA TGTGCCAGTAGTATAGGGGCAGCAGAGCAGTTCTTC.

The genes are TRBV5-1 and TRBJ2-5, with 10 bases fitting TRBD1. The CDR3 extends over 14 amino acids. Per germline, CDR1 SGHRS and CDR2 YFSETQ. J gave up 5 bases and V 3 bases, and 4 bases lay outside the gene matches. The CDR3 sequence is CASSSGQGKETQYF. Here the CDR3 DNA reads TGCGCCAGCAGCTCGGGACAGGGGAAGGAGACCCAGTACTTC.

This clonotype turned up a few times. This chain joins TRBV10-3 and TRBJ2-7; 9 positions match TRBD1. Unmatched junction bases numbered 9, after V lost 9 bases and J lost 3 bases. Germline V lookup: CDR1 ENHRY, CDR2 SYGVKD. This CDR3 is built from 14 residues. CDR3 residues: CAIRGQGKVYEQYF. The CDR3 coding sequence is TGTGCCATTCGCGGACAGGGGAAGGTCTACGAGCAGTACTTC.

This clonotype was recorded at least ten times. The chain links TRBV7-2 to TRBJ1-5; D remains ambiguous. Germline-derived CDR1 and CDR2 are SGHTA and FQGNSA. The CDR3 is 14 amino acids. V gave up 5 bases and J gave up 2 bases, with 10 bases separating them. DNA of the CDR3: TGTGCCAGCAGCGCAGGTGGGGGCAATCAGCCCCAGCATTTT. Protein: CASSAGGGNQPQHF. Complete variable domain (other parts from reference TRBV7-2 and TRBJ1-5): GAGVSQSPSNKVTEKGKDVELRCDPISGHTALYWYRQSLGQGLEFLIYFQGNSAPDKSGLPSDRFSAERTGGSVSTLTIQRTQQEDSAVYLCASSAGGGNQPQHFGDGTRLSIL.

This chain links TRBV27 with TRBJ1-5, with D possibly matching TRBD1 (6 bases). The CDR3 is 15 amino acids. CDR1 is MNHEY, CDR2 SMNVEV, per germline (reference sequence). Trimming pared 3 bases from V and 1 base from J, leaving 10 bases between. CDR3 region: CASSFQGPSNQPQHF. The CDR3 DNA sequence: TGTGCCAGCAGTTTTCAGGGGCCCAGCAATCAGCCCCAGCATTTT.

The chain uses TRBV19 and TRBJ2-2; 8 nucleotides agree with TRBD2. After removal of 6 bases from V and 0 bases from J, the junction contained 3 bases not matched to a gene. The CDR3 length is 15 residues. Germline V gene data show CDR1 as LNHDA and CDR2 as SQIVND (reference sequence). The CDR3 DNA is TGTGCCAGTAGAGCTAGCGGGTCGAACACCGGGGAGCTGTTTTTT. Translated, it gives CASRASGSNTGELFF.

The chain recombines TRBV20-1 with TRBJ2-1; D perhaps matches TRBD2 (5 bases). V was shortened by 6 bases and J by 2 bases, with 11 bases between the two germline ends. Germline assignment: CDR1 DFQATT and CDR2 SNEGSKA (reference sequence). The CDR3 contains 13 residues. The CDR3 sequence: CSARRNPYNEQFF. DNA of the CDR3: TGCAGTGCCAGGAGGAACCCCTACAATGAGCAGTTCTTC.

V and J are TRBV2 and TRBJ1-2; tentatively, D is TRBD1 (6 bases). V was clipped by 6 bases and J by 8 bases, with 16 bases between them. The CDR3 sequence is 13 residues long. Per the germline V gene, CDR1 is SNHLY and CDR2 is FYNNEI. The CDR3: CASSLGHKDGYTF. The CDR3 bases are TGTGCCAGCAGCTTGGGACATAAGGACGGCTACACCTTC.